This record concerns one T cell receptor (beta chain) sequence. This clonotype was counted at least ten times. The target of this receptor is not known. Per-base qualities were not stored, and no clone one base away is much larger. The data were taken from a study of CD8 T cells in ankylosing spondylitis (dated by TCRdb to between 2016 and 2019). Some background on the complete study: The study profiled T cell receptor beta repertoires in healthy donors and ankylosing spondylitis patients to find disease-linked TCR variants. In total, the full study cohort was made up of some 100 healthy donors and approximately 27 ankylosing spondylitis patients. Samples of peripheral blood were taken, and for ankylosing spondylitis patients, synovial fluid was collected as well.

Reading the germline V gene gives CDR1 SGHAT and CDR2 FQNNGV. Between the V and J ends, shortened by 5 bases and 1 base respectively, the junction contains 21 bases. Counted from cysteine to phenylalanine, this CDR3 has 18 amino acids. Solely the CDR3 DNA is kept, with 54 bases framed from the first base. The research as a whole found: Blood from ankylosing spondylitis patients appeared to be characterized by a TCR beta motif composed of eight highly homologous amino acid variants. In peripheral blood, the disease-linked clones were found at relatively low frequencies and had a CD8+ phenotype. Some of the motif variants had been reported before in the synovial fluid and blood of reactive arthritis patients, a finding that suggests common disease-initiation mechanisms. Significant enrichment of the disease-linked clones was reported in matched synovial fluid samples from ankylosing spondylitis patients.

The sequencer was an Illumina HiSeq 2500. Quantitative 5'-RACE with molecular barcodes was used to prepare TCR beta libraries. For the original study's pipeline: A new computational method, built on a probabilistic model of VDJ rearrangement, was used to identify disease-linked TCR variants. The public reads were run again by TCRdb, first through fastp at Q25 and then through MiXCR, and only productive beta chains were kept. Rows are unified per CDR3 protein, each entry keeping the most common DNA and genes. TCRdb's processing, not the authors', yielded these V and J calls. In all, the sample holds approximately 140,000 distinct CDR3 sequences, and 7% to 10% of those were seen once. The ten top clones hold roughly 3.3% of the sample.

This clonotype originated in a male donor with ankylosing spondylitis or in good health (not recorded which). Specimen: blood, either unsorted or a sorted T cell fraction (not recorded which). The chain links TRBV11-2 with TRBJ2-4; the D gene is perhaps TRBD1, on 6 matching bases. CDR3 protein: CASSPGPGVRWAKNIQYF. The nucleotide sequence is TGTGCCAGCAGCCCTGGACCAGGGGTTCGATGGGCCAAAAACATTCAGTACTTC.